The 23 T cell receptor beta chains given below trace back to one sample, sequenced in a study of T cell responses to AZD1222 COVID-19 vaccine. Profiling relied on immunoSEQ multiplex PCR, and the TCRdb table lists in-frame clones only, not all of them. The sample gives 180,000 or so clones, approximately 91% of which show up once; 1.5% to 2% is in the top ten. The sample consisted of peripheral blood, taken 28 days after the second AZD1222 dose. The source of these receptors is an adult who received the AZD1222 COVID-19 vaccine.

The chain combines TRBV18 with TRBJ2-7; 13 positions agree with TRBD2. Germline V gene lookup returns CDR1 KGHSH and CDR2 LQKENI. Losses at the gene ends were 2 bases for V and 3 bases for J; bases not matched to a gene: 7. The CDR3 runs to 17 residues. CDR3 nucleotide sequence: TGTGCCAGCTCACCAAAGATAGGGACTAGCGGGATCTACGAGCAGTACTTC. Protein: CASSPKIGTSGIYEQYF.

This chain connects TRBV7-6 to TRBJ2-5; 13 nucleotides line up with TRBD2. Unmatched junction bases numbered 7, after V lost 5 bases and J lost 4 bases. This CDR3 comprises 16 residues. From germline, CDR1 is SGHVS and CDR2 FNYEAQ. CDR3 sequence (DNA): TGTGCCAGCAGCCCCGGACTAGCGGGGGCCCGAGAGACCCAGTACTTC. Its translation: CASSPGLAGARETQYF.

The J gene is TRBJ2-1, the V gene TRBV3-1 (or the pseudogene TRBV3-2), with D possibly being TRBD2 (6 bases). The V end was cut by 2 bases, the J end by 0 bases, with 17 bases between. CDR1 is LGHDT, CDR2 YNNKEL, per germline (reference sequence). This CDR3 is built from 18 residues. The CDR3 protein is CASSQTPGLLSSYNEQFF. The CDR3 nucleotides are TGTGCCAGCAGCCAAACCCCGGGACTCTTGAGCTCCTACAATGAGCAGTTCTTC.

This clone appeared once. This chain uses TRBV11-2 with TRBJ2-7, with TRBD1 identical over 7 bases. The trim removed 4 bases at V and 6 bases at J, leaving 15 bases unmatched. The CDR3 runs 16 residues. Germline loops: CDR1 SGHAT, CDR2 FQNNGV. CDR3 coding DNA: TGTGCCAGCAGCTCCAGGGGGAGCGCGGCAGATCTCGAGCAGTACTTC. It is translated as CASSSRGSAADLEQYF.

The chain uses TRBV4-2 and TRBJ2-7; 13 nucleotides match TRBD2. The CDR3 is 16 residues long. CDR1 is LGHNA and CDR2 is YNFKEQ in the germline V gene. With 0 bases clipped from V and 7 bases from J, the junction kept 6 bases outside the gene matches. The CDR3 spells CASSQDPGLAGSEQYF. CDR3 bases: TGTGCCAGCAGCCAAGATCCGGGACTAGCGGGGAGTGAGCAGTACTTC.

The table lists this clone with many counts. The chain combines TRBV5-1 with TRBJ2-3; perhaps TRBD2 as D (5 bases). The CDR3 covers 14 residues. V gave up 0 bases and J gave up 5 bases, with 10 bases separating them. Germline lookup yields CDR1 SGHRS and CDR2 YFSETQ. CDR3 in amino acids: CASSLAIAGDTQYF. Written as DNA, the CDR3 is TGCGCCAGCAGCTTGGCCATCGCGGGAGATACGCAGTATTTT.

The rearrangement joins TRBV5-1 to TRBJ2-4; 12 bases fit TRBD1. Germline V gene lookup returns CDR1 SGHRS and CDR2 YFSETQ. V shed 2 bases, J shed 7 bases, and the junction held 13 bases outside the gene matches. This CDR3 has 18 amino acids. The CDR3 loop reads CASSFSAGTGGERNIQYF. The CDR3 nucleotides read TGCGCCAGCAGCTTTTCCGCTGGGACAGGGGGCGAGCGTAACATTCAGTACTTC.

This rearrangement joins TRBV5-1 to TRBJ2-3; the D is unclear. V lost 0 bases and J lost 5, with 10 bases in between. Germline CDR1 and CDR2: SGHRS and YFSETQ. This CDR3 is 14 amino acids long. The CDR3: CASSLGAGRDTQYF. Written as DNA, the CDR3 is TGCGCCAGCAGCTTGGGGGCAGGACGAGATACGCAGTATTTT.

The chain links TRBV7-9 to TRBJ2-7; 9 positions match TRBD1. Germline V CDR1 and CDR2: SEHNR, FQNEAQ (reference sequence). The CDR3 is 16 residues long. The trim removed 4 bases at V and 2 bases at J, leaving 9 bases unmatched. CDR3 in amino acids: CASSSGQGKSPYEQYF. In nucleotides, the CDR3 is TGTGCCAGCAGCTCGGGACAGGGAAAAAGTCCCTACGAGCAGTACTTC.

The J gene is TRBJ2-7, the V gene TRBV9; D gene uncertain. The germline gives CDR1 SGDLS, CDR2 YYNGEE. Trimming took off 0 bases at V and 3 bases at J, with 13 bases between the two ends. The CDR3 totals 15 residues. CDR3: CASSVGLPSGYEQYF. The DNA for the CDR3 is TGTGCCAGCAGCGTAGGACTGCCTAGTGGCTACGAGCAGTACTTC.

The V and J genes are TRBV7-9 and TRBJ2-2; D gene uncertain. CDR1 and CDR2 from the germline V gene are SEHNR and FQNEAQ (reference sequence). This CDR3 has 14 residues. Trimming removed 6 bases at V and 4 bases at J, with 12 bases between. The CDR3 DNA reads as TGTGCCAGCAGTAGACTGGAACCCACCGGGGAGCTGTTTTTT. Amino acids: CASSRLEPTGELFF.

The chain employs TRBV25-1 and TRBJ2-7; 10 nucleotides match TRBD1. Trimming at V came to 3 bases and at J to 2 bases, leaving 4 bases not matched to a gene. Germline loops: CDR1 MGHDK, CDR2 SYGVNS. There are 15 residues in the CDR3. CDR3 sequence (DNA): TGTGCCAGCAGTGACTCCGGGACAGGGGCCTACGAGCAGTACTTC. This gives the protein CASSDSGTGAYEQYF.

The CDR3 reads CASSLTDRIKAFF. The CDR3 nucleotides read TGTGCCAGCAGCTTGACGGACAGGATTAAAGCTTTCTTT. The rearrangement joins TRBV5-8 to TRBJ1-1; TRBD1 agrees at 7 bases. The germline V gene encodes CDR1 SGHTS and CDR2 YDEGEE. The CDR3 has 13 residues. The V gene end was trimmed by 1 base and the J gene end by 9 bases; junction bases not matched to a gene: 6.

The V gene is TRBV7-9, the J gene TRBJ1-1; possible D gene TRBD1, 5 bases. Trimming took 5 bases from V and 4 from J, leaving 14 bases between them. CDR1 and CDR2 (germline): SEHNR, FQNEAQ (reference sequence). The CDR3 extends over 14 amino acids. The CDR3 region has the DNA TGTGCCAGCAGCGCAGGAGGGGAAGGCACTGAAGCTTTCTTT. It specifies CASSAGGEGTEAFF. The full variable domain, rest sourced from reference TRBV7-9 and TRBJ1-1, is DTGVSQNPRHKITKRGQNVTFRCDPISEHNRLYWYRQTLGQGPEFLTYFQNEAQLEKSRLLSDRFSAERPKGSFSTLEIQRTEQGDSAMYLCASSAGGEGTEAFFGQGTRLTVV.

This chain uses TRBV5-1 with TRBJ2-7; TRBD1 agrees at 7 bases. Losses at the gene ends were 2 bases for V and 3 bases for J; bases not matched to a gene: 20. CDR1 is SGHRS, CDR2 YFSETQ, per germline. The CDR3 has 19 residues. In DNA, the CDR3 is TGCGCCAGCAGCTTTTCTTCCGCCCTGAACCGGGACAGAGACTACGAGCAGTACTTC. Protein sequence: CASSFSSALNRDRDYEQYF. Full variable domain (outside the CDR3, taken from reference TRBV5-1 and TRBJ2-7): KAGVTQTPRYLIKTRGQQVTLSCSPISGHRSVSWYQQTPGQGLQFLFEYFSETQRNKGNFPGRFSGRQFSNSRSEMNVSTLELGDSALYLCASSFSSALNRDRDYEQYFGPGTRLTVT.

The genes are TRBV6-5 and TRBJ2-7; TRBD1 matches at 7 bases. Germline CDR1 reads MNHEY; CDR2 reads SVGAGI. This CDR3 has 15 residues. The ends lost 2 bases at V and 2 bases at J; junction bases unmatched: 6. The CDR3 spells CASSYAQGTPYEQYF. The DNA for the CDR3 is TGTGCCAGCAGTTACGCACAGGGGACCCCCTACGAGCAGTACTTC.

The rearrangement links TRBV7-9 to TRBJ2-5; D is possibly TRBD1 or TRBD2 (5 bases each). Germline values: CDR1 SEHNR, CDR2 FQNEAQ (reference sequence). The CDR3 is 16 residues long. V was shortened by 5 bases and J by 0 bases, with 16 bases between the two germline ends. The chain's CDR3 is CASSLYSGAYQETQYF. CDR3 sequence (DNA): TGTGCCAGCAGCCTATATTCCGGGGCCTACCAAGAGACCCAGTACTTC.

V usage is TRBV11-2 and J usage is TRBJ2-7; the D is unclear. Trimming left V 5 bases short and J 3 bases short, with 8 bases between. This CDR3 comprises 12 residues. Germline assignment: CDR1 SGHAT and CDR2 FQNNGV. CDR3 region: CASSLDNYEQYF. DNA of the CDR3: TGTGCCAGCAGCCTTGACAACTACGAGCAGTACTTC.

This sequence joins TRBV11-1 and TRBJ1-1, with a possible D match to TRBD1 (5 bases). Germline CDR1 and CDR2: SGHAT and FQDESV (reference sequence). V lost 4 bases and J 1 base, leaving 16 bases between the germline ends. The CDR3 consists of 16 residues. The CDR3 region has the DNA TGTGCCAGCAGCTGGGGCCGAGGACGGACGAACACTGAAGCTTTCTTT. The encoded protein is CASSWGRGRTNTEAFF. The full variable domain, its missing parts supplied by reference TRBV11-1 and TRBJ1-1, is EAEVAQSPRYKITEKSQAVAFWCDPISGHATLYWYRQILGQGPELLVQFQDESVVDDSQLPKDRFSAERLKGVDSTLKIQPAELGDSAMYLCASSWGRGRTNTEAFFGQGTRLTVV.

The V and J genes are TRBV7-9 and TRBJ1-2, with a possible D match to TRBD1 (5 bases). CDR1 is SEHNR and CDR2 is FQNEAQ in the germline V gene (reference sequence). This CDR3 is 14 amino acids long. V dropped 3 bases and J dropped 8 bases, with 16 bases sitting between them. The CDR3 sequence: CASSFEQVLSGYTF. As DNA, the CDR3 is TGTGCCAGCAGCTTCGAACAGGTGTTGTCAGGCTACACCTTC.

This sequence joins TRBV6-2 or TRBV6-3 and TRBJ2-7; 7 bases align to TRBD2. Trimming cost V 4 bases and J 6 bases; bases outside gene matches: 9. The CDR3 runs 14 residues. Germline CDR1 MNHEY, CDR2 SVGEGT. CDR3 amino acids: CASSLGGLGGEQYF. The DNA for the CDR3 is TGTGCCAGCAGTTTGGGAGGGCTAGGCGGCGAGCAGTACTTC.

This chain joins TRBV7-2 and TRBJ2-5; D is undetermined. Germline V CDR1 and CDR2: SGHTA, FQGNSA. Trimming cost V 1 base and J 7 bases, with 10 bases left between them. CDR3 size: 13 residues. CDR3 residues: CASSLEGLGTQYF. In DNA, the CDR3 is TGTGCCAGCAGCTTAGAGGGTCTGGGGACCCAGTACTTC.

This clone was seen only once. The chain carries TRBV7-3 and TRBJ1-1; D not certain. The CDR3 is 15 residues long. Looked up from germline, CDR1 is SGHTA and CDR2 is FQGTGA. Trimming shortened V by 1 base and J by 8 bases, and 17 bases separated the two germline ends. In nucleotides, the CDR3 is TGTGCCAGCAGCTTAAGCCCTCTCACTAGCGCCGAAGCTTTCTTT. Protein: CASSLSPLTSAEAFF.